The following is a T cell receptor (beta chain) sequence with its context. It lacks a known antigen. Per-base quality was not reported, and no clone a single base away is much larger than it. From the cysteine through the phenylalanine, the CDR3 covers 13 amino acids. The kept DNA is CDR3 alone, 39 bases in frame from the first base. Deletion took 4 bases off V and 3 bases off J, with a span of 9 bases between the germline ends. The germline V gene provides CDR1 SNHLY and CDR2 FYNNEI. The library was made by the immunoSEQ multiplex PCR assay. Imported from immuneACCESS, the table was reduced by TCRdb to in-frame sequences with V and J called. These copies leave out some clones; in studies compared against another copy, an unresolved V gene accounts for under half, and the cause of the remainder is not known. In all, the sample holds tens of thousands of clones, and approximately 91% of those were seen once. Jointly, the top ten make up around 2.8% of the sample.

The data are from a study of T cells after somatic rescue of genetic block (dated by TCRdb to 2020 to 2021). Turning to the overall study: What the study looked at was long-term robustness, specifically in a T-cell system that came about through somatic rescue of a genetic block in T-cell development.

This clonotype was obtained from a man aged 25-45 years. The sequence is built from TRBV2 and TRBJ1-1, with no D gene named confidently. Specimen: peripheral blood mononuclear cells (PBMCs). The CDR3 here reads CASSGQGYTEAFF. Here is the DNA: TGTGCCAGCAGTGGTCAAGGGTACACTGAAGCTTTCTTT.